These T cell receptor beta chains were read from a single sample in a study of blood T cell repertoires in COVID-19. TCRdb's table, derived via immunoSEQ multiplex PCR, lists solely in-frame clones and lacks some. The table has under 200,000 clones, around four fifths seen once. Specimen: peripheral blood. Source of these receptors: a man between 65 and 85 years old with acute or convalescent COVID-19. Each CDR3 is given with its conserved first and last residue. The D gene is left open where the match is weak. Rows may omit the clone size; those that give it use once, few, many or a size class.

>TRBD2|few|TRBV20-1|TRBJ2-3
CSASAAGGPDTQYF
TGCAGTGCTAGTGCTGCGGGGGGCCCAGATACGCAGTATTTT
>-|-|TRBV11-2|TRBJ2-3
CASSRGTQYF
TGTGCCAGCTCCCGGGGTACGCAGTATTTT
>-|-|TRBV11-2|TRBJ2-1
CASSLGRNNEQFF
TGTGCCAGCAGCTTAGGTAGAAACAATGAGCAGTTCTTC
>-|-|TRBV7-3|TRBJ2-1
CASNPGGSYNEQFF
TGTGCCAGCAACCCAGGGGGGTCCTACAATGAGCAGTTCTTC
>-|-|TRBV10-3|TRBJ1-1
CAIQFGNTEAFF
TGTGCCATCCAGTTTGGGAACACTGAAGCTTTCTTT
>-|-|TRBV12-3/TRBV12-4|TRBJ2-5
CASTRGARETQYF
TGTGCCAGCACACGGGGGGCGCGGGAGACCCAGTACTTC
>-|once|TRBV6-6|TRBJ1-5
CASSPPPGASNQPQHF
TGTGCCAGCAGCCCACCGCCAGGGGCATCCAATCAGCCCCAGCATTTT
>-|-|TRBV11-2|TRBJ1-4
CASSSPTGRELFF
TGTGCCAGCAGCTCGCCGACAGGTCGGGAACTGTTTTTT
>TRBD1|-|TRBV7-9|TRBJ1-1
CASSLTKRQGAGTEAFF
TGTGCCAGCAGCTTAACCAAGCGACAGGGGGCCGGCACTGAAGCTTTCTTT
>TRBD2|-|TRBV27|TRBJ2-1
CASSLEAGGYNEQFF
TGTGCCAGCAGTTTAGAAGCGGGAGGCTACAATGAGCAGTTCTTC
>-|-|TRBV6-5|TRBJ1-2
CASKDLRGSDGYTF
TGTGCCAGCAAAGACCTCCGGGGTTCGGATGGCTACACCTTC
>-|-|TRBV6-5|TRBJ2-7
CASSYSVTGGLRKQYF
TGTGCCAGCAGTTACTCGGTTACAGGGGGACTACGAAAGCAGTACTTC
>TRBD1|-|TRBV24-1|TRBJ1-4
CATGAGTGGFEKLFF
TGTGCCACCGGAGCCGGGACAGGGGGTTTTGAAAAACTGTTTTTT
>-|-|TRBV5-1|TRBJ1-1
CASSQGRNTEAFF
TGCGCCAGCAGTCAGGGGCGAAACACTGAAGCTTTCTTT
>TRBD1|-|TRBV18|TRBJ2-5
CASSPFMTGEETQYF
TGTGCCAGCTCCCCTTTCATGACAGGGGAAGAGACCCAGTACTTC
>-|few|TRBV7-9|TRBJ1-5
CASSREGGNQPQHF
TGTGCCAGCAGCAGAGAAGGGGGCAATCAGCCCCAGCATTTT
>TRBD2|-|TRBV19|TRBJ2-3
CASSIGAAGGRTDTQYF
TGTGCCAGTAGTATAGGGGCAGCGGGGGGTCGCACAGATACGCAGTATTTT
>TRBD1|-|TRBV10-2|TRBJ2-5
CASRGTGGETQYF
TGCGCCAGCAGGGGGACAGGGGGTGAGACCCAGTACTTC
>-|-|TRBV5-1|TRBJ1-6
CASSPEAVYNSPLHF
TGCGCCAGCAGCCCGGAGGCAGTTTATAATTCACCCCTCCACTTT
>-|-|TRBV7-8|TRBJ2-7
CASSLNSLVSEQYF
TGTGCCAGCAGCTTAAATTCCCTAGTCTCCGAGCAGTACTTC
>TRBD1|-|TRBV10-3|TRBJ1-2
CAISGQGEDYGYTF
TGTGCCATCAGTGGTCAGGGGGAGGATTATGGCTACACCTTC
>TRBD1|once|TRBV6-1|TRBJ2-7
CASSEAFGQGAYEQYF
TGTGCCAGCAGTGAAGCGTTTGGACAGGGGGCCTACGAGCAGTACTTC
>-|-|TRBV20-1|TRBJ2-1
CSASKPTGTQIANEQFF
TGCAGTGCTAGTAAGCCGACCGGGACTCAGATCGCCAATGAGCAGTTCTTC
>-|-|TRBV6-6|TRBJ2-3
CAGQDTGIDTQYF
TGTGCCGGCCAAGACACGGGAATTGATACGCAGTATTTT